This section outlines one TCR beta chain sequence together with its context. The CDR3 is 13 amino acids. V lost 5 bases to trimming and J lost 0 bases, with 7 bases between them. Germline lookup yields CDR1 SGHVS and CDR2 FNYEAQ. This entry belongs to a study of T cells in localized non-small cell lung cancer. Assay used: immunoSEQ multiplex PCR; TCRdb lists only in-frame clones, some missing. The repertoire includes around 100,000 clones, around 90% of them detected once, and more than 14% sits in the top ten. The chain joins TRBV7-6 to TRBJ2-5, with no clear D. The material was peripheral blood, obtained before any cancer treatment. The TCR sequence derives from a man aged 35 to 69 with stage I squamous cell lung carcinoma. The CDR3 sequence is CASSLEYQETQYF. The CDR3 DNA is TGTGCCAGCAGCCTGGAATACCAAGAGACCCAGTACTTC.